Below, one T cell receptor (beta chain) is given with its context. These data come from a study of blood T cell repertoires in COVID-19. The overall study: Acute-phase and convalescent COVID-19 samples originated in the United States, Italy and Spain. Sources were T cells, B-cell-depleted T cells, or PBMCs; the material itself was cDNA or gDNA.

Generated by immunoSEQ multiplex PCR, the TCRdb table keeps only in-frame clones and is missing some. The sample has under 200,000 clones; approximately 91% are singletons. The clonotype was recovered from a woman between 18 and 29 years old who had recovered from COVID-19. Sequencing was done on a sample of PBMCs or T cells enriched from blood (not recorded which).

CDR3 in amino acids: CASSSPASGRYDLQETQYF. DNA for the CDR3: TGTGCCAGCAGCTCCCCCGCTAGCGGGAGATATGATCTTCAAGAGACCCAGTACTTC. The genes are TRBV11-2 and TRBJ2-5, with 10 bases identical to TRBD2. The germline V gene encodes CDR1 SGHAT and CDR2 FQNNGV. The CDR3 covers 19 residues. V was clipped by 4 bases and J by 2 bases; unmatched bases: 16. Full variable domain (outside the CDR3, taken from reference TRBV11-2 and TRBJ2-5): EAGVAQSPRYKIIEKRQSVAFWCNPISGHATLYWYQQILGQGPKLLIQFQNNGVVDDSQLPKDRFSAERLKGVDSTLKIQPAKLEDSAVYLCASSSPASGRYDLQETQYFGPGTRLLVL.